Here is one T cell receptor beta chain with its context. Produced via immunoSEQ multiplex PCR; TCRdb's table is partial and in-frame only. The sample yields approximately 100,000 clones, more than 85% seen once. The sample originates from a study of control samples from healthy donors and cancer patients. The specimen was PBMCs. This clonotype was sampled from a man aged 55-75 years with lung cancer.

The CDR3 nucleotides read TGTGCCAGCTCACCCCCGGGCCACTATGGCTACACCTTC. Residues: CASSPPGHYGYTF. This rearrangement joins TRBV18 to TRBJ1-2; D gene unclear. The CDR3 is made up of 13 amino acids. The V end lost 3 bases, the J end lost 3 bases, and 8 bases lay between the germline ends. CDR1 is KGHSH and CDR2 is LQKENI in the germline V gene. Drawing the rest from reference TRBV18 and TRBJ1-2, the complete variable domain is NAGVMQNPRHLVRRRGQEARLRCSPMKGHSHVYWYRQLPEEGLKFMVYLQKENIIDESGMPKERFSAEFPKEGPSILRIQQVVRGDSAAYFCASSPPGHYGYTFGSGTRLTVV.